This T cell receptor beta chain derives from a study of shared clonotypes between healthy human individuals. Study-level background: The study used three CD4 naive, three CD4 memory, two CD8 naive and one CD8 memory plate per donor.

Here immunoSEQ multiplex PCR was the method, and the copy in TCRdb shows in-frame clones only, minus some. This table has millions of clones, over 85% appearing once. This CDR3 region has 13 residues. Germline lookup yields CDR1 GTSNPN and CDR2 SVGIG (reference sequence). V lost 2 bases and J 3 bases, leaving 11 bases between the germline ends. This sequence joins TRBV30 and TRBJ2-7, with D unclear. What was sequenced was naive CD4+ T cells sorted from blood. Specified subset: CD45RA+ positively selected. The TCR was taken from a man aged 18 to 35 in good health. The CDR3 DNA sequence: TGTGCCTGGAGTTTTAGACCCGACTACGAGCAGTACTTC. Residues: CAWSFRPDYEQYF.